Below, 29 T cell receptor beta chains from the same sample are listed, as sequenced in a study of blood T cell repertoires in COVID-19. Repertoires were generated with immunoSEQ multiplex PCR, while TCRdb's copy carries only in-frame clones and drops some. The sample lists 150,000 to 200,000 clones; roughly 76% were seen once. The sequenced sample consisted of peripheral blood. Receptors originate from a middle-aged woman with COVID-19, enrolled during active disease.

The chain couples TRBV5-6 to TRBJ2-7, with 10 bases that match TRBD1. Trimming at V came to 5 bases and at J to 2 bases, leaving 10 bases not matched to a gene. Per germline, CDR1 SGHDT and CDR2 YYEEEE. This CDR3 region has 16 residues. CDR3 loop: CASRLTRDRGPYEQYV. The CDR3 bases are TGTGCCAGCAGGCTAACCCGGGACAGGGGACCCTACGAGCAGTACGTC.

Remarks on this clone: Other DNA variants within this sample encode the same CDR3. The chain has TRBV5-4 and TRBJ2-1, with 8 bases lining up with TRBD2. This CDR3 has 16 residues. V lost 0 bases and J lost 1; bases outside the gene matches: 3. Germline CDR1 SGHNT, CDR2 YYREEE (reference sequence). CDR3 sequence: CASSLAGGASYNEQFF. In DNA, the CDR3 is TGTGCCAGCAGCTTGGCCGGGGGGGCGTCCTACAATGAGCAGTTCTTC.

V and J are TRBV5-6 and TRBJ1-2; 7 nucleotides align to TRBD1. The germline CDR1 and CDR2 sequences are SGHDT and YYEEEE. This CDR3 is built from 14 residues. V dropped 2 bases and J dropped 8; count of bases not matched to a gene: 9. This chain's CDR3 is CASSLAPGQLGYTF. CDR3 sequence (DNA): TGTGCCAGCAGCTTAGCCCCGGGACAGTTGGGCTACACCTTC.

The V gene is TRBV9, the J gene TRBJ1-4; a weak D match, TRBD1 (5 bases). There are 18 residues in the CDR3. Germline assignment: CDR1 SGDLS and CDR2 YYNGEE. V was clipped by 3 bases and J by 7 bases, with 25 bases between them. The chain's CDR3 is CASSAEQWGVGRVEKLFF. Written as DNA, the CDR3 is TGTGCCAGCAGCGCCGAGCAATGGGGGGTAGGGAGGGTTGAAAAACTGTTTTTT.

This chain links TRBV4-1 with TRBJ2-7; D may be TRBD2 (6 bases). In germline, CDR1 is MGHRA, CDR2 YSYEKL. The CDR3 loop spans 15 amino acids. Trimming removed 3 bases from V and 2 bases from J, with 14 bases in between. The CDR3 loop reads CASSHFFGSTYEQYF. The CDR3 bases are TGCGCCAGCAGCCATTTTTTCGGGAGTACCTACGAGCAGTACTTC.

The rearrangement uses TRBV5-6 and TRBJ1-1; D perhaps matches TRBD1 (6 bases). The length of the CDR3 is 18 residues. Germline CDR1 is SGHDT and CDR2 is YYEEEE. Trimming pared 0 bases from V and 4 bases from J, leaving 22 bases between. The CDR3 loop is CASSLAVAGRGGSTEAFF. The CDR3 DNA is TGTGCCAGCAGCTTGGCCGTGGCAGGGCGAGGGGGATCCACTGAAGCTTTCTTT.

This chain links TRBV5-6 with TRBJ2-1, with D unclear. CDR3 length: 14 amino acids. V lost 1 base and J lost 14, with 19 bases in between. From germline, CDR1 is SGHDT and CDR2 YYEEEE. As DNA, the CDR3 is TGTGCCAGCAGCTTGTCTTTGCGAGGAACGCGGAAGTTCTTC. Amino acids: CASSLSLRGTRKFF. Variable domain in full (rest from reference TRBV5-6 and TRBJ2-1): DAGVTQSPTHLIKTRGQQVTLRCSPKSGHDTVSWYQQALGQGPQFIFQYYEEEERQRGNFPDRFSGHQFPNYSSELNVNALLLGDSALYLCASSLSLRGTRKFFGPGTRLTVL.

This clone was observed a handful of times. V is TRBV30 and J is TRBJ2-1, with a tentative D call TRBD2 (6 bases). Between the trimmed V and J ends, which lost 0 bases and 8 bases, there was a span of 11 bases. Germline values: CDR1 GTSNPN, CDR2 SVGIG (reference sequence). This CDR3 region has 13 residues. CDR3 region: CAWSVPGVYEQFF. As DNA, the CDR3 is TGTGCCTGGAGTGTACCGGGGGTCTATGAGCAGTTCTTC.

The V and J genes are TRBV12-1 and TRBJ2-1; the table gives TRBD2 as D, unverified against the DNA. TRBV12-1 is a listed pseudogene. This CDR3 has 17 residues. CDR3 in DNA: TGTGCCAGCAGCTTTGATGGACTAGCGGGCTCCTACAATGAGCAGTTCTTC. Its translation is CASSFDGLAGSYNEQFF.

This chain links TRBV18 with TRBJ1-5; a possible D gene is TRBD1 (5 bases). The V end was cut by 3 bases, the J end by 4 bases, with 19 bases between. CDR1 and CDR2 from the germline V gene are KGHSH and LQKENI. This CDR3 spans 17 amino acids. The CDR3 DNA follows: TGTGCCAGCTCACCTTCTAGACAATCTGGGGCTAATCAGCCCCAGCATTTT. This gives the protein CASSPSRQSGANQPQHF. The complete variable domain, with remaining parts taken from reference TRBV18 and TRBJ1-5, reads NAGVMQNPRHLVRRRGQEARLRCSPMKGHSHVYWYRQLPEEGLKFMVYLQKENIIDESGMPKERFSAEFPKEGPSILRIQQVVRGDSAAYFCASSPSRQSGANQPQHFGDGTRLSIL.

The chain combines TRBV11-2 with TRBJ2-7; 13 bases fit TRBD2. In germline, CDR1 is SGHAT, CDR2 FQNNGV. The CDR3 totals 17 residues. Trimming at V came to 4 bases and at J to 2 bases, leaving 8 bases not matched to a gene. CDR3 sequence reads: CASSSAGTSGNPYEQYF. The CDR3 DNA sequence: TGTGCCAGCAGCTCCGCCGGGACTAGCGGGAACCCCTACGAGCAGTACTTC.

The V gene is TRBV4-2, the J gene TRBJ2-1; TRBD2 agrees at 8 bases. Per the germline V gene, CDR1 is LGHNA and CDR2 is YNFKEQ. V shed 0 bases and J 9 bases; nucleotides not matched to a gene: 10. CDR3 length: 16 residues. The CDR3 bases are TGTGCCAGCAGCCAAGATCGCCCAGCGGGAGCGACTGAGCAGTTCTTC. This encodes CASSQDRPAGATEQFF.

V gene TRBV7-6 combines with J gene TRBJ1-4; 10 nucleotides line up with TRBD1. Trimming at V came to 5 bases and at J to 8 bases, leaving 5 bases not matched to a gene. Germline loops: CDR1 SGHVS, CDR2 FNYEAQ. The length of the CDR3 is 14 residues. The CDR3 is CASSPTGGEEKLFF. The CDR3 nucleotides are TGTGCCAGCAGCCCGACAGGGGGCGAGGAAAAACTGTTTTTT.

CDR3 amino acids: CASSLGLSTGELFF. The CDR3 nucleotides read TGTGCCAGCAGTTTGGGCCTTTCGACCGGGGAGCTGTTTTTT. The V call is TRBV27, the J call TRBJ2-2; D is ambiguous. This CDR3 contains 14 residues. Germline V gene data show CDR1 as MNHEY and CDR2 as SMNVEV (reference sequence). The ends were cut back, 3 bases at V and 5 bases at J, with 10 bases in the middle.

The chain's CDR3 is CASRGRGNTEAFF. For the CDR3, the DNA is TGTGCCAGCAGGGGCCGGGGGAACACTGAAGCTTTCTTT. The rearrangement joins TRBV2 to TRBJ1-1; no firm D call. V was cut by 6 bases and J by 1 base, with 9 bases left in between. CDR1 is SNHLY, CDR2 FYNNEI, per germline. The CDR3 totals 13 residues.

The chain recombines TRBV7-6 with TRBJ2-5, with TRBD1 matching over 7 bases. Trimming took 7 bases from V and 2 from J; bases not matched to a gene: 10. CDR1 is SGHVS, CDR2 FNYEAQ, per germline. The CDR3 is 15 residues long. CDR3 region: CASTTTGELQETQYF. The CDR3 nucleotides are TGTGCCAGCACAACCACAGGGGAGTTACAAGAGACCCAGTACTTC.

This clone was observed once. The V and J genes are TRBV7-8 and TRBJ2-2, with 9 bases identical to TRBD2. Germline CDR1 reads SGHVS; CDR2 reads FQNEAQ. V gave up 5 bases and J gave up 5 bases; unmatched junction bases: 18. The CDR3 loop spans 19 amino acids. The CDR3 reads CASSTRVSSGVKGTGELFF. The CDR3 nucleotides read TGTGCCAGCAGCACACGCGTTTCTAGCGGGGTTAAGGGAACCGGGGAGCTGTTTTTT.

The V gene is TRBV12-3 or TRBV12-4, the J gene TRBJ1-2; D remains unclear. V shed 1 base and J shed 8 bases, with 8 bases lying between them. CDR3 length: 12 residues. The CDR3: CASSLVNKGYTF. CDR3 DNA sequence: TGTGCCAGCAGTTTAGTTAATAAAGGCTACACCTTC.

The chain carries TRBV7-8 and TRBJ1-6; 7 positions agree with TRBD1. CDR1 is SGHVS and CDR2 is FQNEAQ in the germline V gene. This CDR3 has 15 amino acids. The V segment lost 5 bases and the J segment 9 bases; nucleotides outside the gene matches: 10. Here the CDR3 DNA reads TGTGCCAGCAGCCTTACCGGGACAGAGACTTCACCCCTCCACTTT. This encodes CASSLTGTETSPLHF.

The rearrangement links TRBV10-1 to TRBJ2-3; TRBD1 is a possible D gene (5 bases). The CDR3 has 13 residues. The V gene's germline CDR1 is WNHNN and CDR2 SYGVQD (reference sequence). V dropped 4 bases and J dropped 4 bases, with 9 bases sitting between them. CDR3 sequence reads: CASSADSPDTQYF. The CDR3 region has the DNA TGCGCCAGCAGTGCTGACAGCCCAGATACGCAGTATTTT.

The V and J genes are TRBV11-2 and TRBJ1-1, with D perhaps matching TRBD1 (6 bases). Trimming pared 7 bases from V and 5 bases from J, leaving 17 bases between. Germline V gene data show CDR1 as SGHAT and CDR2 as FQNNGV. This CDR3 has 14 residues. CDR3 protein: CASTLGGVVTEAFF. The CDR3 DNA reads TGTGCCAGCACCCTAGGGGGGGTCGTAACTGAAGCTTTCTTT.

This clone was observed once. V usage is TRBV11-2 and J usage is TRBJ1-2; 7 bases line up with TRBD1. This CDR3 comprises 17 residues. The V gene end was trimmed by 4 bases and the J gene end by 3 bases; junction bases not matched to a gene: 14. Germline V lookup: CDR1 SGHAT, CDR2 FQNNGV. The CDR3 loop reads CASSSQPDRAGDYGYTF. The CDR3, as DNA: TGTGCCAGCAGCTCCCAACCCGACAGGGCAGGGGACTATGGCTACACCTTC.

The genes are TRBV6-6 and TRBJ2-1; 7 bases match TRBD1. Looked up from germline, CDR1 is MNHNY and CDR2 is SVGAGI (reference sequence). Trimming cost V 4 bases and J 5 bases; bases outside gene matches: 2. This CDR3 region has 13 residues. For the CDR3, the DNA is TGTGCCAGCAGTTCCGGGACAGACAATGAGCAGTTCTTC. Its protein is CASSSGTDNEQFF.

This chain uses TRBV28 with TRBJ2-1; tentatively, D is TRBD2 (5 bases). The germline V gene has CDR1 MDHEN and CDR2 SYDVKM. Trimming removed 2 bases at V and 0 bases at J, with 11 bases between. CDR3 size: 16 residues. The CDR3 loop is CASSLPRTRSYNEQFF. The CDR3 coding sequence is TGTGCCAGCAGTTTACCGAGGACTCGCTCCTACAATGAGCAGTTCTTC.

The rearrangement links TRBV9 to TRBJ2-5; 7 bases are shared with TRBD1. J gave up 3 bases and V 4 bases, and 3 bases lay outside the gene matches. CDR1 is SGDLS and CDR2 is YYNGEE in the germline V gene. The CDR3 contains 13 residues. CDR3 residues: CASSTGTEETQYF. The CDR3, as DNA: TGTGCCAGCAGCACCGGGACAGAAGAGACCCAGTACTTC.

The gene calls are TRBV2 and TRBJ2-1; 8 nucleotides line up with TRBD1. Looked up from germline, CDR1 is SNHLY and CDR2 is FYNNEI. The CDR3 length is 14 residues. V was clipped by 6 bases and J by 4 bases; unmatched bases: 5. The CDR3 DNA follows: TGTGCCAGCAGATCCGGGACAGGTTACAATGAGCAGTTCTTC. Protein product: CASRSGTGYNEQFF.

Here the CDR3 reads CASSAEGGFQDTQYF. As DNA, the CDR3 is TGTGCCAGCAGTGCGGAGGGAGGTTTTCAAGATACGCAGTATTTT. The chain uses TRBV2 and TRBJ2-3, with D possibly being TRBD2 (6 bases). This CDR3 has 15 amino acids. Germline V CDR1 and CDR2: SNHLY, FYNNEI. V was pared by 4 bases and J by 5 bases, with 16 bases between.

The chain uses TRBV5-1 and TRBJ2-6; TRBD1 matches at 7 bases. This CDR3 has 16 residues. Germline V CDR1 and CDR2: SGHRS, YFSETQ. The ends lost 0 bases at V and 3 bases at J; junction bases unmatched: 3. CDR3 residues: CASSLGNRGGANVLTF. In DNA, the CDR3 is TGCGCCAGCAGCTTGGGCAACAGGGGTGGGGCCAACGTCCTGACTTTC. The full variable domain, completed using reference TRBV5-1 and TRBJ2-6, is KAGVTQTPRYLIKTRGQQVTLSCSPISGHRSVSWYQQTPGQGLQFLFEYFSETQRNKGNFPGRFSGRQFSNSRSEMNVSTLELGDSALYLCASSLGNRGGANVLTFGAGSRLTVL.

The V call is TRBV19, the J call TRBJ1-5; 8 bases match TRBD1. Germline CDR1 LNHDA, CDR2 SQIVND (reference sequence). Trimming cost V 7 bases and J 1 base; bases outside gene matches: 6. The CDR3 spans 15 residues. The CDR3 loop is CASKYNRGSNQPQHF. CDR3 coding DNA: TGTGCCAGTAAATATAACAGGGGGAGCAATCAGCCCCAGCATTTT.